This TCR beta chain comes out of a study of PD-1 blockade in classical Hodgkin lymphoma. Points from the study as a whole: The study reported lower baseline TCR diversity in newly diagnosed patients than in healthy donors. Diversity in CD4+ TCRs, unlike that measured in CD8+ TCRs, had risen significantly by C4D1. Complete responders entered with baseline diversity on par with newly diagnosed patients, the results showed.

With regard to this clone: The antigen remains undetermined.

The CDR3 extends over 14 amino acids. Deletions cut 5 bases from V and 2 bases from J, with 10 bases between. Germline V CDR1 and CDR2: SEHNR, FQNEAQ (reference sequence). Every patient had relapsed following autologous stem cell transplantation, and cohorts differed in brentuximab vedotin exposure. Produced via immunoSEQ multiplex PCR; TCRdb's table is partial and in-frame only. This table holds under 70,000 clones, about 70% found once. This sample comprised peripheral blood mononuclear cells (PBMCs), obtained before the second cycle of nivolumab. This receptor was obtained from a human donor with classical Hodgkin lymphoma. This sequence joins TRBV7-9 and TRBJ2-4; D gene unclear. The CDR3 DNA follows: TGTGCCAGCAGCATCGGGCCAACCAAAAACATTCAGTACTTC. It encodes CASSIGPTKNIQYF.